The 12 T cell receptor beta chains given below trace back to one sample, sequenced in a study of blood T cell repertoires in COVID-19. Method: immunoSEQ multiplex PCR; TCRdb's copy keeps in-frame clones and lacks some. The table has fewer than 200,000 clones, roughly 80% seen once. Source material: peripheral blood. Receptor source: an older woman with COVID-19, enrolled during active disease.

J is TRBJ2-7 and V is TRBV24-1, with 7 bases that match TRBD1. V was pared by 5 bases and J by 6 bases, with 9 bases of the junction left unmatched. The germline CDR1 and CDR2 sequences are KGHDR and SFDVKD. The CDR3 has 14 amino acids. The CDR3 DNA reads as TGTGCCACCAGTGTTTTCGGGCAGGGGGTCGAGCAGTACGTC. Its protein is CATSVFGQGVEQYV.

The CDR3 DNA is TGTGCCAGCAGCCAAGATCGGGGAGGGGAGCTGTTTTTT. Translated, it gives CASSQDRGGELFF. This sequence joins TRBV4-2 and TRBJ2-2; the D gene is possibly TRBD2 (5 bases). Germline CDR1 reads LGHNA; CDR2 reads YNFKEQ. V was cut by 0 bases and J by 8 bases, with 7 bases left in between. The CDR3 covers 13 residues.

This clone was seen a few times. The genes are TRBV30 and TRBJ1-1; weak D call: TRBD1 (6 bases). V was cut by 4 bases and J by 0 bases, with 15 bases left in between. Germline CDR1 reads GTSNPN; CDR2 reads SVGIG (reference sequence). The CDR3 runs to 15 residues. The CDR3 loop reads CAWTPLDRLNTEAFF. The DNA of the CDR3 is TGTGCCTGGACTCCCCTCGACAGGCTGAACACTGAAGCTTTCTTT.

The chain links TRBV7-3 to TRBJ2-6; a possible D gene is TRBD2 (5 bases). The CDR3 has 16 amino acids. Trimming removed 1 base at V and 0 bases at J, with 7 bases between. CDR1 and CDR2 from the germline V gene are SGHTA and FQGTGA. CDR3 DNA: TGTGCCAGCAGCTTAAATCGGGGCTCTGGGGCCAACGTCCTGACTTTC. Residues: CASSLNRGSGANVLTF.

This clone showed up just once. V gene TRBV9 combines with J gene TRBJ2-3; 7 bases are shared with TRBD1. This CDR3 region has 16 residues. Germline lookup yields CDR1 SGDLS and CDR2 YYNGEE. The ends lost 3 bases at V and 0 bases at J; junction bases unmatched: 7. Written as DNA, the CDR3 is TGTGCCAGCAGCGCCACAACAGGGGAAAGCACAGATACGCAGTATTTT. It translates to CASSATTGESTDTQYF.

The J gene is TRBJ2-7, the V gene TRBV7-8; TRBD1 aligns across 10 bases. Per the germline V gene, CDR1 is SGHVS and CDR2 is FQNEAQ. V lost 7 bases, J lost 12 bases, and 9 bases stayed unmatched. CDR3 length equals 12 residues. The CDR3 region is CASITTGGDPYF. The CDR3 DNA sequence: TGTGCCAGCATTACGACAGGGGGCGATCCGTACTTC.

This clone turned up a few times. The CDR3 sequence is CASSQEGRGPPYEQYF. CDR3 DNA: TGTGCCAGCAGCCAAGAGGGGCGGGGCCCCCCCTACGAGCAGTACTTC. The J gene is TRBJ2-7, the V gene TRBV3-1 (or the pseudogene TRBV3-2); a possible D gene is TRBD2 (6 bases). Trimming left V 0 bases short and J 2 bases short, with 14 bases between. The CDR3 has 16 residues. Looked up from germline, CDR1 is LGHDT and CDR2 is YNNKEL (reference sequence).

The chain has TRBV5-1 and TRBJ2-1; 8 nucleotides align to TRBD1. CDR3 length: 15 residues. With V trimmed by 3 bases and J by 1 base, 3 bases remained unmatched. Germline assignment: CDR1 SGHRS and CDR2 YFSETQ. The CDR3 DNA reads as TGCGCCAGCAGCTCGAGACAGGGGTCCTACAATGAGCAGTTCTTC. Its translation: CASSSRQGSYNEQFF. The whole variable domain, filled in from reference TRBV5-1 and TRBJ2-1, reads KAGVTQTPRYLIKTRGQQVTLSCSPISGHRSVSWYQQTPGQGLQFLFEYFSETQRNKGNFPGRFSGRQFSNSRSEMNVSTLELGDSALYLCASSSRQGSYNEQFFGPGTRLTVL.

The chain has TRBV6-5 and TRBJ1-1; D call uncertain. The CDR3 is 15 residues long. Germline CDR1 is MNHEY and CDR2 is SVGAGI. The germline V and J ends were trimmed by 4 bases and 2 bases, with 14 bases remaining between them. This chain's CDR3 is CASSLDGPLNTEAFF. The CDR3 region has the DNA TGTGCCAGCAGTTTGGATGGGCCCCTTAACACTGAAGCTTTCTTT.

The chain links TRBV5-1 to TRBJ2-3; the D gene is possibly TRBD2 (6 bases). This CDR3 is built from 15 residues. Looked up from germline, CDR1 is SGHRS and CDR2 is YFSETQ. Trimming cost V 5 bases and J 4 bases, with 17 bases left between them. This CDR3 reads CASRVRERLADTQYF. In DNA form, the CDR3 reads TGCGCCAGCAGAGTCCGGGAGAGGTTGGCAGATACGCAGTATTTT.

The V gene is TRBV2, the J gene TRBJ1-1; D gene unclear. Germline values: CDR1 SNHLY, CDR2 FYNNEI. The CDR3 length is 13 residues. Trimming cost V 8 bases and J 0 bases, with 10 bases left between them. CDR3 coding DNA: TGTGCCAGCGGAGTTACGGTGAACACTGAAGCTTTCTTT. This encodes CASGVTVNTEAFF.

The V gene is TRBV4-3, the J gene TRBJ2-1, with 7 bases that match TRBD2. CDR1 and CDR2 (germline): LGHNA, YSLEER. The CDR3 is 17 residues long. J gave up 6 bases and V 0 bases, and 11 bases lay outside the gene matches. In nucleotides, the CDR3 is TGCGCCAGCAGCCAAGAGCTCTCGGCTAGCGGATTCAATGAGCAGTTCTTC. Translation: CASSQELSASGFNEQFF.